Shown below are 24 T cell receptor beta chains from a single sample sequenced in a study of Ad26.COV2.S vaccination and SARS-CoV-2 variants. Stated treatment: some 20 received Ad26.COV2.S at low or high dose, single or two shots; a few received placebo; per-sample allocation not given. Each sample was drawn 63 days after the first injection (of vaccine or placebo). Assay: immunoSEQ multiplex PCR; the TCRdb copy retains only in-frame clones and omits some. This sample has around 250,000 clones, with around 87% found just once. This specimen consisted of peripheral blood, obtained in a trial of Ad26.COV2.S vaccine versus placebo. The receptors derive from a person aged 18 to 59 who received the Ad26.COV2.S COVID-19 vaccine or a placebo.

This chain joins TRBV4-1 and TRBJ1-3, with D perhaps matching TRBD1 (5 bases). V was trimmed by 0 bases and J by 4 bases, leaving 13 bases between them. The germline gives CDR1 MGHRA, CDR2 YSYEKL. The CDR3 is 16 residues long. CDR3 sequence (DNA): TGCGCCAGCAGCCAAGATGAATTGGGGGTCGGAAACACCATATATTTT. Residues: CASSQDELGVGNTIYF.

This chain joins TRBV6-2 or TRBV6-3 and TRBJ2-7; tentatively, D is TRBD1 (5 bases). Trimming took off 2 bases at V and 6 bases at J, with 8 bases between the two ends. There are 12 residues in the CDR3. The germline V gene has CDR1 MNHEY and CDR2 SVGEGT. The CDR3 bases are TGTGCCAGCAGTTACACAGGTCTCGAGCAGTACTTC. Its protein product is CASSYTGLEQYF.

The V and J genes are TRBV30 and TRBJ2-5; D is possibly TRBD2 (5 bases). Germline CDR1 reads GTSNPN; CDR2 reads SVGIG (reference sequence). The V and J ends lost 2 bases and 2 bases respectively, with 9 bases between them. The CDR3 covers 13 residues. The CDR3 nucleotides read TGTGCCTGGAGTTGGCAGCGGCAAGAGACCCAGTACTTC. This gives the protein CAWSWQRQETQYF.

The chain recombines TRBV6-5 with TRBJ1-1; 9 bases match TRBD1. Germline V gene data show CDR1 as MNHEY and CDR2 as SVGAGI. The length of the CDR3 is 16 residues. J gave up 0 bases and V 4 bases, and 6 bases lay outside the gene matches. CDR3 protein: CASSSRTGAMNTEAFF. In nucleotides, the CDR3 is TGTGCCAGCAGTTCGAGGACAGGGGCGATGAACACTGAAGCTTTCTTT.

The chain couples TRBV19 to TRBJ2-7; tentative D call: TRBD2 (5 bases). V shed 5 bases and J shed 4 bases, with 18 bases lying between them. Germline V gene lookup returns CDR1 LNHDA and CDR2 SQIVND (reference sequence). The length of the CDR3 is 15 residues. CDR3 in DNA: TGTGCCAGTAGTTCGGGCCGGGATTCCTTTTACGAGCAGTACTTC. Translation: CASSSGRDSFYEQYF.

The rearrangement joins TRBV7-9 to TRBJ2-1, with D hard to call. Germline loops: CDR1 SEHNR, CDR2 FQNEAQ (reference sequence). The CDR3 covers 12 residues. V lost 5 bases to trimming and J lost 12 bases, with 14 bases between them. The CDR3 nucleotides are TGTGCCAGCAGCCTCTCCATCGATGGGCAGTTCTTC. As protein: CASSLSIDGQFF.

The rearrangement joins TRBV12-5 to TRBJ1-2, with TRBD1 as a possible D gene (5 bases). This CDR3 contains 11 residues. Germline-derived CDR1 and CDR2 are LGHNT and FRNRAP. V was trimmed by 5 bases and J by 7 bases, leaving 8 bases between them. CDR3 loop: CASGTGLGYTF. As DNA, the CDR3 is TGTGCTAGTGGTACAGGCCTTGGCTACACCTTC. The full variable domain, completed using reference TRBV12-5 and TRBJ1-2, is DARVTQTPRHKVTEMGQEVTMRCQPILGHNTVFWYRQTMMQGLELLAYFRNRAPLDDSGMPKDRFSAEMPDATLATLKIQPSEPRDSAVYFCASGTGLGYTFGSGTRLTVV.

V usage is TRBV6-5 and J usage is TRBJ2-7; 7 bases match TRBD1. V trimming: 5 bases; J trimming: 4 bases; junction bases outside the gene matches: 5. CDR1 is MNHEY, CDR2 SVGAGI, per germline. This CDR3 is built from 13 residues. CDR3 DNA: TGTGCCAGCAGTAAACACAGGGGATACGAGCAGTACTTC. This codes for CASSKHRGYEQYF.

This chain joins TRBV6-5 and TRBJ2-1; TRBD2 matches 11 bases. This CDR3 has 15 residues. V lost 6 bases to trimming and J lost 8 bases; unmatched junction nucleotides: 9. Germline lookup yields CDR1 MNHEY and CDR2 SVGAGI. The CDR3 loop is CASRGYSGGVDEQFF. The CDR3 DNA sequence: TGTGCCAGCAGGGGTTATAGCGGGGGGGTCGATGAGCAGTTCTTC.

J is TRBJ2-7 and V is TRBV4-2, with TRBD2 matching over 13 bases. The CDR3 has 15 residues. The germline gives CDR1 LGHNA, CDR2 YNFKEQ. The J segment lost 2 bases and the V segment lost 4 bases, leaving 2 bases of the junction unmatched. The CDR3 DNA reads TGTGCCAGCAGCCTTGGGACTAGCGGGACCTACGAGCAGTACTTC. This codes for CASSLGTSGTYEQYF.

This clone was recorded only once. J is TRBJ1-2 and V is TRBV29-1; perhaps TRBD1 as D (5 bases). The CDR3 runs to 12 residues. The V and J ends lost 4 bases and 2 bases respectively, with 8 bases between them. CDR1 is SQVTM and CDR2 is ANQGSEA in the germline V gene. CDR3 in DNA: TGCAGCGTTGCCCCAGGGAACTATGGCTACACCTTC. Protein: CSVAPGNYGYTF. Full variable domain (remainder filled in from reference TRBV29-1 and TRBJ1-2): SAVISQKPSRDICQRGTSLTIQCQVDSQVTMMFWYRQQPGQSLTLIATANQGSEATYESGFVIDKFPISRPNLTFSTLTVSNMSPEDSSIYLCSVAPGNYGYTFGSGTRLTVV.

As regards this clone: Other DNA sequences in this sample translate to the same CDR3. This rearrangement joins TRBV5-1 to TRBJ2-7, with 10 bases matching TRBD1. Germline V gene lookup returns CDR1 SGHRS and CDR2 YFSETQ. The V and J ends lost 4 bases and 1 base, in that order; junction bases with no gene match: 5. The CDR3 contains 15 residues. CDR3 nucleotide sequence: TGCGCCAGCAGCGAACGGACAGGGGGATCCTACGAGCAGTACTTC. This codes for CASSERTGGSYEQYF.

The sample holds a few counts of this clone. The chain links TRBV11-2 to TRBJ2-7; no clear D gene. CDR3 length: 11 residues. The V end was cut by 4 bases, the J end by 2 bases, with 3 bases between. Germline V gives CDR1 SGHAT, CDR2 FQNNGV. The CDR3 spells CASSSPYEQYF. The CDR3 DNA follows: TGTGCCAGCAGCTCGCCCTACGAGCAGTACTTC. Drawing the rest from reference TRBV11-2 and TRBJ2-7, the complete variable domain is EAGVAQSPRYKIIEKRQSVAFWCNPISGHATLYWYQQILGQGPKLLIQFQNNGVVDDSQLPKDRFSAERLKGVDSTLKIQPAKLEDSAVYLCASSSPYEQYFGPGTRLTVT.

This clone was observed once. The rearrangement joins TRBV7-2 to TRBJ1-1, with 9 bases lining up with TRBD1. V shed 1 base, J shed 4 bases, and the junction held 4 bases outside the gene matches. Germline V gene lookup returns CDR1 SGHTA and CDR2 FQGNSA. The CDR3 is 15 amino acids. CDR3 sequence: CASSLVTGGLTEAFF. The CDR3 DNA reads as TGTGCCAGCAGCTTAGTTACAGGGGGCCTCACTGAAGCTTTCTTT.

The gene calls are TRBV5-1 and TRBJ2-1; TRBD2 aligns across 12 bases. The V gene's germline CDR1 is SGHRS and CDR2 YFSETQ. Trimming took 2 bases from V and 7 from J; bases not matched to a gene: 4. The CDR3 has 15 amino acids. CDR3 sequence: CASSFGLAGINEQFF. CDR3 in DNA: TGCGCCAGCAGCTTTGGACTAGCGGGGATTAATGAGCAGTTCTTC.

The V gene is TRBV7-2, the J gene TRBJ1-5; D not resolved. This CDR3 region has 15 residues. Trimming removed 2 bases from V and 7 bases from J, with 15 bases in between. Germline V gene sequence: CDR1 SGHTA, CDR2 FQGNSA. The CDR3 loop reads CASSLSVGIKQPQHF. The CDR3 nucleotides read TGTGCCAGCAGCTTATCTGTGGGAATTAAGCAGCCCCAGCATTTT.

The rearrangement uses TRBV19 and TRBJ2-7, with D tentatively TRBD1 or TRBD2 (5 bases each). Looked up from germline, CDR1 is LNHDA and CDR2 is SQIVND (reference sequence). CDR3 length equals 14 residues. V lost 4 bases and J lost 2, with 12 bases in between. This CDR3 reads CASSKRDGTYEQYF. In nucleotides, the CDR3 is TGTGCCAGTAGTAAAAGGGACGGGACCTACGAGCAGTACTTC. Combining the CDR3 with reference TRBV19 and TRBJ2-7 gives the whole variable domain DGGITQSPKYLFRKEGQNVTLSCEQNLNHDAMYWYRQDPGQGLRLIYYSQIVNDFQKGDIAEGYSVSREKKESFPLTVTSAQKNPTAFYLCASSKRDGTYEQYFGPGTRLTVT.

The chain recombines TRBV2 with TRBJ1-5; D ambiguous. Per the germline V gene, CDR1 is SNHLY and CDR2 is FYNNEI. Between the trimmed V and J ends, which lost 8 bases and 5 bases, there was a span of 13 bases. The CDR3 runs 13 residues. The CDR3 region is CASEEGTYQPQHF. CDR3 DNA sequence: TGTGCCAGCGAAGAGGGCACTTATCAGCCCCAGCATTTT.

The chain has TRBV5-8 and TRBJ2-5, with D perhaps matching TRBD1 (6 bases). CDR1 SGHTS and CDR2 YDEGEE come from the germline V gene. The CDR3 length is 13 residues. V dropped 9 bases and J dropped 1 base, with 13 bases sitting between them. Written as DNA, the CDR3 is TGTGCCACAGTCAGGACAGTCCAAGAGACCCAGTACTTC. Translation: CATVRTVQETQYF.

CDR3 nucleotides: TGTGCCTGGAGTGGACAGCCTAACTATGGCTACACCTTC. This encodes CAWSGQPNYGYTF. The genes are TRBV30 and TRBJ1-2; D possibly corresponds to TRBD1 (5 bases). Germline CDR1 is GTSNPN and CDR2 is SVGIG (reference sequence). This CDR3 is built from 13 residues. Trimming stripped 1 base from V and 0 bases from J, with 6 bases between.

The chain combines TRBV10-3 with TRBJ2-2; D remains unclear. The CDR3 totals 13 residues. The germline V and J ends were trimmed by 7 bases and 6 bases, with 12 bases remaining between them. Germline V CDR1 and CDR2: ENHRY, SYGVKD. The CDR3 sequence is CAIKNGEAGELFF. The CDR3, as DNA: TGTGCCATCAAAAATGGCGAAGCCGGGGAGCTGTTTTTT.

V and J are TRBV18 and TRBJ2-2; D remains ambiguous. CDR3 length: 11 amino acids. V lost 2 bases and J lost 10, with 5 bases in between. CDR1 and CDR2 (germline): KGHSH, LQKENI. The CDR3 loop reads CASSPSEELFF. The CDR3 DNA reads as TGTGCCAGCTCACCATCAGAGGAGCTGTTTTTT.

V gene TRBV7-9 combines with J gene TRBJ1-1; D gene unclear. Germline V gene sequence: CDR1 SEHNR, CDR2 FQNEAQ (reference sequence). V was clipped by 0 bases and J by 11 bases, with 10 bases between them. This CDR3 spans 12 amino acids. CDR3 in amino acids: CASSLAMERAFF. CDR3 nucleotides: TGTGCCAGCAGCTTAGCTATGGAGCGGGCTTTCTTT.

The rearrangement links TRBV19 to TRBJ2-3; D is uncertain. Trimming removed 4 bases at V and 4 bases at J, with 15 bases between. The CDR3 covers 15 residues. From germline, CDR1 is LNHDA and CDR2 SQIVND (reference sequence). Here the CDR3 DNA reads TGTGCCAGTAGTAGGGCCGGCCCCGTCTCAGATACGCAGTATTTT. Translating it yields CASSRAGPVSDTQYF.